This T cell receptor (beta chain) was identified in a study of blood T cell repertoires in COVID-19. Whole-study context: Sample material is recorded as cDNA or gDNA derived from T cells, B-cell-depleted T cells, or PBMCs.

Sequencing was performed with immunoSEQ multiplex PCR; in TCRdb, only in-frame clones are kept and a portion is missing. The sample shows about 100,000 clones, 91% of them seen only once. This clone occurred once. The CDR3 totals 15 residues. Germline V gene sequence: CDR1 LGHDT, CDR2 YNNKEL (reference sequence). V dropped 0 bases and J dropped 3 bases, with 12 bases sitting between them. The V and J genes are TRBV3-1 (or the pseudogene TRBV3-2) and TRBJ2-7; D unclear. The source of this sequence is a man aged 55 to 70 with acute or convalescent COVID-19. Sequencing input: peripheral blood. CDR3 sequence (DNA): TGTGCCAGCAGCCAAGATTTAACAACTAACTACGAGCAGTACTTC. It translates to CASSQDLTTNYEQYF.